Below, 12 T cell receptor beta chains from the same sample are listed, as sequenced in a study of blood T cell repertoires in COVID-19. Repertoires were generated with immunoSEQ multiplex PCR, while TCRdb's copy carries only in-frame clones and drops some. Of about 50,000 clones detected, around 83% appear once; the ten largest clones hold roughly 6.7%. Sequences were obtained from peripheral blood. Receptor source: a man aged 55 to 70 with acute or convalescent COVID-19.

This chain joins TRBV6-5 and TRBJ1-3, with D perhaps TRBD1 (6 bases). Germline CDR1 reads MNHEY; CDR2 reads SVGAGI. The V end was cut by 7 bases, the J end by 7 bases, with 14 bases between. The CDR3 covers 13 residues. For the CDR3, the DNA is TGTGCCAGCATCTCCGGGGGGCGGAACACCATATATTTT. Amino acids: CASISGGRNTIYF.

The rearrangement uses TRBV5-1 and TRBJ2-1, with TRBD2 matching 10 bases. The CDR3 is 16 residues long. V lost 2 bases to trimming and J lost 9 bases; unmatched junction nucleotides: 11. CDR1 is SGHRS, CDR2 YFSETQ, per germline. CDR3 nucleotide sequence: TGCGCCAGCAGCTTTTCCCCGGGACTAGCGAGAGGTGAGCAGTTCTTC. It is translated as CASSFSPGLARGEQFF.

The chain uses TRBV2 and TRBJ2-5; D is possibly TRBD2 (6 bases). Trimming pared 10 bases from V and 3 bases from J, leaving 15 bases between. CDR3 size: 13 residues. CDR1 SNHLY and CDR2 FYNNEI come from the germline V gene. As DNA, the CDR3 is TGTGCCACCAACCGGGACTTTAAAGAGACCCAGTACTTC. Its translation is CATNRDFKETQYF.

This clone was found once. The chain is built from TRBV7-2 and TRBJ1-1; 11 bases map to TRBD1. This CDR3 has 15 residues. Germline V gene data show CDR1 as SGHTA and CDR2 as FQGNSA. The V gene end was trimmed by 4 bases and the J gene end by 6 bases; junction bases not matched to a gene: 7. CDR3 sequence reads: CASSYWTGGEPEAFF. CDR3 sequence (DNA): TGTGCCAGCAGCTACTGGACAGGGGGCGAGCCTGAAGCTTTCTTT.

This rearrangement joins TRBV18 to TRBJ1-5; D uncertain. V gave up 6 bases and J gave up 7 bases, with 16 bases separating them. The germline CDR1 and CDR2 sequences are KGHSH and LQKENI. The CDR3 length is 14 residues. In nucleotides, the CDR3 is TGTGCCAGCTCGACCGAGCTAACGGGGCAGCCCCAGCATTTT. This codes for CASSTELTGQPQHF.

The V gene is TRBV14, the J gene TRBJ2-7, with 7 bases identical to TRBD1. The CDR3 totals 14 residues. After removal of 1 base from V and 4 bases from J, the junction contained 4 bases not matched to a gene. Germline lookup yields CDR1 SGHDN and CDR2 FVKESK. CDR3 sequence reads: CASSQVDRAYEQYF. CDR3 bases: TGTGCCAGCAGCCAAGTCGACAGGGCATACGAGCAGTACTTC. Filled out from reference TRBV14 and TRBJ2-7, the complete variable domain reads EAGVTQFPSHSVIEKGQTVTLRCDPISGHDNLYWYRRVMGKEIKFLLHFVKESKQDESGMPNNRFLAERTGGTYSTLKVQPAELEDSGVYFCASSQVDRAYEQYFGPGTRLTVT.

J is TRBJ2-1 and V is TRBV5-8; TRBD2 might be the D (6 bases). V lost 4 bases and J lost 7, with 21 bases in between. The CDR3 covers 16 residues. The germline gives CDR1 SGHTS, CDR2 YDEGEE. In DNA form, the CDR3 reads TGTGCCAGCAGCCTGCCCCCCGGGACTCGATGGAATGAGCAGTTCTTC. This translates into CASSLPPGTRWNEQFF.

The rearrangement joins TRBV7-6 to TRBJ1-4; 7 bases are shared with TRBD1. Germline V gene data show CDR1 as SGHVS and CDR2 as FNYEAQ. J lost 8 bases, V lost 4 bases, and 7 bases had no gene match. The CDR3 totals 14 residues. The CDR3 DNA is TGTGCCAGCAGCTCGAGGGGGCTCGGGGAAAAACTGTTTTTT. Its protein is CASSSRGLGEKLFF.

V usage is TRBV29-1 and J usage is TRBJ2-7, with 8 bases aligning to TRBD2. Germline V gene data show CDR1 as SQVTM and CDR2 as ANQGSEA. The CDR3 covers 13 residues. V dropped 2 bases and J dropped 0; count of bases not matched to a gene: 0. In nucleotides, the CDR3 is TGCAGCGTTGAACTAGCGGGCTCCTACGAGCAGTACTTC. As protein: CSVELAGSYEQYF.

V gene TRBV27 combines with J gene TRBJ2-3, with 7 bases matching TRBD2. Unmatched junction bases numbered 10, after V lost 6 bases and J lost 1 base. Per the germline V gene, CDR1 is MNHEY and CDR2 is SMNVEV (reference sequence). The CDR3 is 16 amino acids. This chain's CDR3 is CASSRGDSRGTDTQYF. For the CDR3, the DNA is TGTGCCAGCAGCCGGGGGGACTCCCGGGGCACAGATACGCAGTATTTT.

The chain combines TRBV27 with TRBJ1-4; D is ambiguous. V was trimmed by 2 bases and J by 0 bases, leaving 13 bases between them. CDR3 length: 17 residues. Germline assignment: CDR1 MNHEY and CDR2 SMNVEV (reference sequence). The chain's CDR3 is CASSLRPPGATNEKLFF. In nucleotides, the CDR3 is TGTGCCAGCAGTTTACGCCCCCCAGGCGCAACTAATGAAAAACTGTTTTTT.

The chain is built from TRBV28 and TRBJ2-1, with 8 bases lining up with TRBD2. Germline trimming cut 6 bases from V and 5 bases from J; bases unmatched to any gene: 12. The germline V gene has CDR1 MDHEN and CDR2 SYDVKM. This CDR3 comprises 16 residues. CDR3 nucleotides: TGTGCCAGCAGCTTTCCGGGACTAGGGATCGACAATGAGCAGTTCTTC. Translation: CASSFPGLGIDNEQFF.